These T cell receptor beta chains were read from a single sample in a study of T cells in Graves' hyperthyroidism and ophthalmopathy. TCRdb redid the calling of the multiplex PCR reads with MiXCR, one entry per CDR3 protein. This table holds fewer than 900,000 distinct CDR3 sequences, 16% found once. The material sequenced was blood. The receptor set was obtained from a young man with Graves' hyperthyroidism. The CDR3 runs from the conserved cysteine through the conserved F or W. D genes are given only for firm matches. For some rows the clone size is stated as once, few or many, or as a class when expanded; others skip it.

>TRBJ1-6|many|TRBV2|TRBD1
TGTGCCAGCAGTACCGGGACAGGGAATTCACCCCTCCACTTT
CASSTGTGNSPLHF
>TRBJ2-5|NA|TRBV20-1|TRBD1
TGCAGTGCCCCCGGACAGGCCTACCACCAAGAGACCCAGTACTTC
CSAPGQAYHQETQYF
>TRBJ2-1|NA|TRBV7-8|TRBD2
TGTGCCAGCACCGGACTAGCGGGAGAGTCCGATGAGCAGTTCTTC
CASTGLAGESDEQFF
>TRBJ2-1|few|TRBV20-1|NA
TGCAGTGCTAGTGACAAATATTCCTACAATGAGCAGTTCTTC
CSASDKYSYNEQFF
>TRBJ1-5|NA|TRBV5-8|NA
TGTGCCAGCAGCTTGTCGGGTTGGCAGCCCCAGCATTTT
CASSLSGWQPQHF
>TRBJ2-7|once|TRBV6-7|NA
TGTGCCAGCAGTTACCCGGACACGCCCGGTCACGAGCAGTACTTC
CASSYPDTPGHEQYF
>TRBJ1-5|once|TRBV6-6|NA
TGTGCCAGCAGTTACTCTTATGGGAGGCAGCCCCAGCATTTT
CASSYSYGRQPQHF
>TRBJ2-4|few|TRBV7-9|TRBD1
TGTGCCAGCAGCTTAGTTGGGACAGCAGCCAAAAACATTCAGTACTTC
CASSLVGTAAKNIQYF
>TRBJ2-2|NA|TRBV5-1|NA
TGCGCCAGCAGCTTGGCTCGCAGGGGCACCGGGGAGCTGTTTTTT
CASSLARRGTGELFF
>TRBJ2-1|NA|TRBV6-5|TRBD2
TGTGCCAGCAGTTACTCGCCCAGCGGGAGGTACAATGAGCAGTTCTTC
CASSYSPSGRYNEQFF
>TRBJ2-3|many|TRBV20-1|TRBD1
TGCAGTGCTACAGGACAGGGAAGCACAGATACGCAGTATTTT
CSATGQGSTDTQYF
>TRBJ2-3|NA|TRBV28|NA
TGTGCCAGCACCCCGGGGTGGAGCACAGATGCGCAGTATTTT
CASTPGWSTDAQYF
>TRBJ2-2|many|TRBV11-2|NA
TGTGCCAGCAGCTTGGCCCGGCACCTGGCCGGGGAGCTGTTTTTT
CASSLARHLAGELFF
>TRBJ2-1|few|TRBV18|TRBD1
TGTGCCAGCTCACCTCTCCGGACAGGTTTAGGGTACAATGAGCAGTTCTTC
CASSPLRTGLGYNEQFF
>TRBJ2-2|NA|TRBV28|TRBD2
TGTGCCAGTACCCAGGGACTAGCGGAAACTTTTCCCACCGGGGAGCTGTTTTTT
CASTQGLAETFPTGELFF
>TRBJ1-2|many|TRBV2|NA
TGTGCCAGCAGTGAAGGTACAGGGACCTATGGCTACACCTTC
CASSEGTGTYGYTF